One and the same sample provided the 13 T cell receptor beta chains below, sequenced in a study of T cell responses to AZD1222 COVID-19 vaccine. TCRdb keeps only in-frame clones here, not all; method: immunoSEQ multiplex PCR. The repertoire consists of over 110,000 clones, with under 95% occurring once and the leading ten covering 4% to 5.5%. Sample: peripheral blood, taken on day 0 of AZD1222 vaccination. These receptors all come from an adult in good health.

The CDR3 coding sequence is TGTGCCAGCAGCTCACAGGGTTTGGAGCTGTTTTTT. This encodes CASSSQGLELFF. The gene calls are TRBV7-9 and TRBJ2-2, with a possible D match to TRBD1 (6 bases). Germline CDR1 SEHNR, CDR2 FQNEAQ (reference sequence). This CDR3 region has 12 residues. Deletions cut 4 bases from V and 10 bases from J, with 10 bases between.

This chain connects TRBV5-1 to TRBJ1-2; 12 bases line up with TRBD1. V was pared by 4 bases and J by 4 bases, with 5 bases of the junction left unmatched. The germline V gene encodes CDR1 SGHRS and CDR2 YFSETQ. The CDR3 length is 15 residues. CDR3 region: CASSLGTGGGYGYTF. CDR3 DNA sequence: TGCGCCAGCAGCCTAGGGACAGGGGGCGGCTATGGCTACACCTTC.

The V and J genes are TRBV6-2 or TRBV6-3 and TRBJ2-4, with 11 bases lining up with TRBD2. Germline-derived CDR1 and CDR2 are MNHEY and SVGEGT. The CDR3 has 18 residues. J gave up 6 bases and V 5 bases, and 15 bases lay outside the gene matches. The CDR3 DNA reads TGTGCCAGCAGTAACCCCACTAGCGGGAGTTGGTGGGGAAACATTCAGTACTTC. Translated: CASSNPTSGSWWGNIQYF.

The gene calls are TRBV9 and TRBJ2-7; 7 bases map to TRBD2. This CDR3 is built from 15 residues. J gave up 3 bases and V 0 bases, and 6 bases lay outside the gene matches. CDR1 is SGDLS and CDR2 is YYNGEE in the germline V gene. CDR3 nucleotide sequence: TGTGCCAGCAGCGTAGGAGGCGGGAGTGGCTACGAGCAGTACTTC. Protein product: CASSVGGGSGYEQYF.

Only one count was recorded for this clone. V usage is TRBV19 and J usage is TRBJ1-1; D perhaps matches TRBD1 (6 bases). Trimming shortened V by 3 bases and J by 6 bases, and 11 bases separated the two germline ends. The CDR3 has 13 residues. Germline assignment: CDR1 LNHDA and CDR2 SQIVND (reference sequence). As DNA, the CDR3 is TGTGCCAGTAGTATTATGGGGGCCCCTGAAGCTTTCTTT. Its protein is CASSIMGAPEAFF.

The chain is built from TRBV19 and TRBJ1-5; TRBD1 is a possible D gene (5 bases). Germline V gives CDR1 LNHDA, CDR2 SQIVND (reference sequence). This CDR3 is 15 amino acids long. Trimming cost V 3 bases and J 1 base, with 10 bases left between them. CDR3 sequence (DNA): TGTGCCAGTAGTATGGGACGGACGAGCAATCAGCCCCAGCATTTT. Amino acids: CASSMGRTSNQPQHF. Full variable domain (rest looked up from reference TRBV19 and TRBJ1-5): DGGITQSPKYLFRKEGQNVTLSCEQNLNHDAMYWYRQDPGQGLRLIYYSQIVNDFQKGDIAEGYSVSREKKESFPLTVTSAQKNPTAFYLCASSMGRTSNQPQHFGDGTRLSIL.

The gene calls are TRBV7-6 and TRBJ2-7, with D perhaps TRBD1 or TRBD2 (6 bases each). CDR1 and CDR2 (germline): SGHVS, FNYEAQ. This CDR3 is 15 amino acids long. V shed 1 base and J shed 6 bases, with 16 bases lying between them. In nucleotides, the CDR3 is TGTGCCAGCAGCTTAGAACCCGGGGGCCTCGGCGAGCAGTACTTC. This gives the protein CASSLEPGGLGEQYF.

This rearrangement joins TRBV9 to TRBJ1-4; weak D call: TRBD1 (6 bases). This CDR3 has 15 amino acids. Deletions cut 4 bases from V and 5 bases from J, with 15 bases between. The germline V gene encodes CDR1 SGDLS and CDR2 YYNGEE. The CDR3 region has the DNA TGTGCCAGCAGCCTACAGGGAATGGGGAATGAAAAACTGTTTTTT. It encodes CASSLQGMGNEKLFF.

V usage is TRBV28 and J usage is TRBJ1-5; TRBD1 matches at 8 bases. The CDR3 is made up of 15 amino acids. Germline assignment: CDR1 MDHEN and CDR2 SYDVKM. The V and J ends lost 3 bases and 6 bases, in that order; junction bases with no gene match: 7. This CDR3 is CASSFPPGGVQPQHF. The CDR3 DNA is TGTGCCAGCAGTTTTCCCCCAGGGGGCGTTCAGCCCCAGCATTTT.

V usage is TRBV6-1 and J usage is TRBJ2-7, with 8 bases that match TRBD1. The V gene's germline CDR1 is MNHNS and CDR2 SASEGT. Germline trimming cut 4 bases from V and 1 base from J; bases unmatched to any gene: 12. CDR3 size: 17 residues. The CDR3 protein is CASSVPPRDRFSYEQYF. The CDR3 nucleotides are TGTGCCAGCAGTGTACCCCCACGGGACAGGTTTTCCTACGAGCAGTACTTC.

V usage is TRBV5-1 and J usage is TRBJ2-1, with TRBD2 as a possible D gene (5 bases). The CDR3 has 13 residues. Trimming pared 0 bases from V and 6 bases from J, leaving 7 bases between. The germline CDR1 and CDR2 sequences are SGHRS and YFSETQ. The CDR3 loop reads CASSLGGSNEQFF. CDR3 sequence (DNA): TGCGCCAGCAGCTTGGGAGGGAGCAATGAGCAGTTCTTC.

This clone was counted once. V and J are TRBV24-1 and TRBJ2-3, with D maybe TRBD2 (6 bases). Germline V gives CDR1 KGHDR, CDR2 SFDVKD. CDR3 length: 16 residues. Deletions cut 2 bases from V and 1 base from J, with 12 bases between. The DNA for the CDR3 is TGTGCCACCAGTGATTCACTCCCGGGGGGCACAGATACGCAGTATTTT. This codes for CATSDSLPGGTDTQYF.

This sequence joins TRBV5-4 and TRBJ2-2, with D possibly TRBD1 on 6 matching bases. The V gene lost 5 bases and the J gene lost 2 bases, with 10 bases spanning the gap. The CDR3 runs 14 residues. Germline V gives CDR1 SGHNT, CDR2 YYREEE (reference sequence). The CDR3 bases are TGTGCCAGCAGTCGACAGGTTAACACCGGGGAGCTGTTTTTT. This encodes CASSRQVNTGELFF.